These 28 T cell receptor beta chains share one sample of origin, sequenced in a study of type 1 and type 2 diabetes patients. PCR was run on genomic DNA. The TCR beta CDR3 region was amplified using 30 forward and 13 reverse primers. TCRdb used MiXCR to reprocess the multiplex PCR reads, holding one entry per CDR3 protein. Among more than 250,000 distinct CDR3 sequences listed, around 47% were seen once. Sequencing was carried out using peripheral blood mononuclear cells (PBMCs). These receptor sequences come from a man aged 18 to 30 with type 2 diabetes.

J is TRBJ2-5 and V is TRBV7-2, with a possible D match to TRBD2 (7 bases). With 7 bases removed from V and 4 bases from J, the gap between germline ends came to 19 bases. This CDR3 has 15 amino acids. Per the germline V gene, CDR1 is SGHTA and CDR2 is FQGNSA. The CDR3 nucleotides read TGTGCCAGCACCGTATCGGGGGGCCGGGCAGAGACCCAGTACTTC. This encodes CASTVSGGRAETQYF.

There are a few counts of this clonotype. The chain carries TRBV7-9 and TRBJ1-2; possibly TRBD1 for D (5 bases). V lost 1 base, J lost 4 bases, and 13 bases lay in between. This CDR3 region has 15 residues. In germline, CDR1 is SEHNR, CDR2 FQNEAQ (reference sequence). The CDR3 DNA sequence: TGTGCCAGCAGCTTAGGCCCAGGGAAGAGCTATGGCTACACCTTC. It encodes CASSLGPGKSYGYTF.

The table lists this clonotype with a few counts. This chain joins TRBV2 and TRBJ2-7, with TRBD1 matching over 7 bases. CDR3 length: 15 residues. The germline CDR1 and CDR2 sequences are SNHLY and FYNNEI. Trimming took 3 bases from V and 0 from J; bases not matched to a gene: 5. CDR3 region: CASSDPGQSSYEQYF. CDR3 coding DNA: TGTGCCAGCAGTGACCCGGGACAGAGCTCCTACGAGCAGTACTTC. The variable domain in full, with the rest retrieved from reference TRBV2 and TRBJ2-7, is EPEVTQTPSHQVTQMGQEVILRCVPISNHLYFYWYRQILGQKVEFLVSFYNNEISEKSEIFDDQFSVERPDGSNFTLKIRSTKLEDSAMYFCASSDPGQSSYEQYFGPGTRLTVT.

This chain links TRBV9 with TRBJ2-3; D gene ambiguous. V lost 1 base and J lost 6, with 9 bases in between. Germline V gives CDR1 SGDLS, CDR2 YYNGEE. The CDR3 length is 13 residues. In DNA, the CDR3 is TGTGCCAGCAGCGTATTGCCCCGTGATACGCAGTATTTT. It encodes CASSVLPRDTQYF.

J is TRBJ2-3 and V is TRBV2; TRBD2 agrees at 8 bases. CDR1 is SNHLY and CDR2 is FYNNEI in the germline V gene. The J segment lost 0 bases and the V segment lost 7 bases, leaving 3 bases of the junction unmatched. This CDR3 contains 14 residues. In nucleotides, the CDR3 is TGTGCCAGCACGGCGGGGGGCAGCACAGATACGCAGTATTTT. It translates to CASTAGGSTDTQYF.

This clonotype was detected once. The gene calls are TRBV20-1 and TRBJ2-3, with D perhaps TRBD2 (5 bases). The V gene lost 3 bases and the J gene lost 2 bases, with 12 bases spanning the gap. The CDR3 contains 14 residues. Germline CDR1 is DFQATT and CDR2 is SNEGSKA (reference sequence). The CDR3 DNA follows: TGCAGTGCTAGCGTGGCCGGGGTCACAGATACGCAGTATTTT. It yields the protein CSASVAGVTDTQYF.

The chain is built from TRBV19 and TRBJ2-1; 9 nucleotides match TRBD2. V was pared by 4 bases and J by 0 bases, with 13 bases of the junction left unmatched. Germline V CDR1 and CDR2: LNHDA, SQIVND (reference sequence). This CDR3 is 19 amino acids long. This CDR3 reads CASSKRLVAGVSSYNEQFF. DNA of the CDR3: TGTGCCAGTAGTAAGAGGTTGGTAGCGGGAGTATCCTCCTACAATGAGCAGTTCTTC.

The chain carries TRBV4-3 and TRBJ2-3; a weak D match, TRBD2 (5 bases). V was cut by 2 bases and J by 2 bases, with 14 bases left in between. The CDR3 runs to 16 residues. Germline CDR1 and CDR2: LGHNA and YSLEER. The DNA of the CDR3 is TGCGCCAGCAGCCAACGGTCGAGCGGATACACAGATACGCAGTATTTT. Translating gives CASSQRSSGYTDTQYF.

The chain uses TRBV28 and TRBJ2-3, with 9 bases aligning to TRBD2. Trimming cost V 8 bases and J 4 bases; bases outside gene matches: 7. CDR1 and CDR2 from the germline V gene are MDHEN and SYDVKM. The CDR3 contains 14 residues. CDR3 amino acids: CASHRTSVSDTQYF. For the CDR3, the DNA is TGTGCCAGCCACCGGACTAGCGTATCAGATACGCAGTATTTT.

This chain connects TRBV10-1 to TRBJ1-1; perhaps TRBD1 as D (6 bases). This CDR3 has 14 residues. Germline CDR1 WNHNN, CDR2 SYGVQD (reference sequence). With 4 bases removed from V and 5 bases from J, the gap between germline ends came to 14 bases. The CDR3 bases are TGCGCCAGCAGTGTCACAGGGCTTTGGACTGAAGCTTTCTTT. It yields the protein CASSVTGLWTEAFF.

The chain has TRBV9 and TRBJ2-5; D is possibly TRBD1 or TRBD2 (5 bases each). The length of the CDR3 is 14 residues. Germline CDR1 SGDLS, CDR2 YYNGEE. V was trimmed by 0 bases and J by 6 bases, leaving 12 bases between them. Here the CDR3 DNA reads TGTGCCAGCAGCGTAGATGGGGGATGGAAGACCCAGTACTTC. As protein: CASSVDGGWKTQYF.

Of note for this clonotype: Sequence at one end of the junction differs from germline and may be a read error. The rearrangement joins TRBV15 to TRBJ2-2, with D maybe TRBD2 (7 bases). This CDR3 comprises 17 residues. The germline gives CDR1 LNHNV, CDR2 YYDKDF (reference sequence). CDR3 in DNA: TGTGTCACCAGCAGAGATCTCAGGGAGGGGGAGACGGGGGAGCTGTTTTTT. Protein sequence: CVTSRDLREGETGELFF.

The chain couples TRBV2 to TRBJ2-1; TRBD2 aligns across 9 bases. CDR1 is SNHLY, CDR2 FYNNEI, per germline. The CDR3 extends over 18 amino acids. The ends lost 6 bases at V and 5 bases at J; junction bases unmatched: 17. The CDR3 nucleotides are TGTGCCAGCAGCGCGGGACTAGCTAGCCACATCCTCGACAATGAGCAGTTCTTC. Encoded protein: CASSAGLASHILDNEQFF.

This clonotype was recorded at least ten times. The chain employs TRBV25-1 and TRBJ2-5; no reliable D call. The CDR3 spans 14 residues. CDR1 and CDR2 (germline): MGHDK, SYGVNS. The germline V and J ends were trimmed by 1 base and 5 bases, with 11 bases remaining between them. The CDR3 DNA is TGTGCCAGCAGTGAATGGGTGGGCTCGGAGACCCAGTACTTC. Protein sequence: CASSEWVGSETQYF.

This CDR3 reads CASSPPTTGRNYGYTF. CDR3 DNA sequence: TGCGCCAGCAGCCCTCCCACGACAGGGAGAAACTATGGCTACACCTTC. The chain is built from TRBV4-3 and TRBJ1-2; 7 nucleotides line up with TRBD1. This CDR3 is built from 16 residues. Germline values: CDR1 LGHNA, CDR2 YSLEER. V lost 4 bases, J lost 2 bases, and 10 bases stayed unmatched.

Remarks on this clonotype: The CDR3 does not end in the conserved phenylalanine or tryptophan, so this is likely a read error. The genes are TRBV27 and TRBJ2-2, with 7 bases fitting TRBD2. Germline V gene lookup returns CDR1 MNHEY and CDR2 SMNVEV (reference sequence). The CDR3 runs 15 residues. V lost 10 bases, J lost 0 bases, and 8 bases stayed unmatched. The CDR3 reads CATLRAGTNTGELFL. DNA of the CDR3: TGTGCCACCCTCCGAGCGGGGACGAACACCGGGGAGCTGTTTTTA.

Turning to this clonotype: At one boundary the junction diverges from the germline segment, which might be a read error. The chain recombines TRBV20-1 with TRBJ2-5; 12 nucleotides match TRBD2. CDR1 DFQATT and CDR2 SNEGSKA come from the germline V gene (reference sequence). The CDR3 contains 15 residues. The chain's CDR3 is CNARTSGGRLETQYF. CDR3 DNA: TGCAATGCTAGAACTAGCGGGGGGCGGTTGGAGACCCAGTACTTC.

The V call is TRBV20-1, the J call TRBJ1-2; D unclear. The germline V and J ends were trimmed by 5 bases and 7 bases, with 20 bases remaining between them. The CDR3 has 14 amino acids. Germline values: CDR1 DFQATT, CDR2 SNEGSKA (reference sequence). This CDR3 reads CSAQEAGTRTGYTF. The CDR3 DNA reads as TGCAGTGCTCAGGAAGCGGGCACTCGGACTGGCTACACCTTC.

The chain joins TRBV7-2 to TRBJ1-2; unclear D gene. The germline V and J ends were trimmed by 7 bases and 5 bases, with 14 bases remaining between them. CDR3 length: 13 residues. Germline assignment: CDR1 SGHTA and CDR2 FQGNSA. The CDR3 spells CASTSSVRYGYTF. For the CDR3, the DNA is TGTGCCAGCACCTCGAGTGTACGGTATGGCTACACCTTC.

The chain links TRBV27 to TRBJ2-7, with unresolved D. In germline, CDR1 is MNHEY, CDR2 SMNVEV (reference sequence). The CDR3 totals 13 residues. Trimming removed 4 bases from V and 1 base from J, with 8 bases in between. CDR3 sequence (DNA): TGTGCCAGCAGTTACCAAAGATCCTACGAGCAGTACTTC. It codes for CASSYQRSYEQYF.

The chain combines TRBV4-1 with TRBJ1-2; D uncertain. V was trimmed by 2 bases and J by 8 bases, leaving 12 bases between them. This CDR3 is built from 13 residues. Germline V gene lookup returns CDR1 MGHRA and CDR2 YSYEKL. CDR3 in DNA: TGCGCCAGCAGCCAACCCACGGGGTTCGGCTACACCTTC. As protein: CASSQPTGFGYTF.

The gene calls are TRBV12-3 or TRBV12-4 and TRBJ1-5, with D perhaps TRBD1 (6 bases). Trimming shortened V by 7 bases and J by 0 bases, and 19 bases separated the two germline ends. CDR3 length: 17 residues. CDR3 nucleotides: TGTGCCAGCACCTTTAGAATTCGGACAGCTAGCAATCAGCCCCAGCATTTT. It translates to CASTFRIRTASNQPQHF.

The sample holds a few counts of this clonotype. The CDR3 reads CASRDHSGSSYNSPLHF. The CDR3 DNA follows: TGTGCCAGCAGGGATCATTCAGGGAGCTCCTATAATTCACCCCTCCACTTT. The V and J genes are TRBV2 and TRBJ1-6; possibly TRBD1 for D (5 bases). Germline V gene lookup returns CDR1 SNHLY and CDR2 FYNNEI. The V end was cut by 6 bases, the J end by 0 bases, with 15 bases between. The CDR3 loop spans 17 amino acids.

This chain links TRBV7-2 with TRBJ2-3; 8 bases are a match to TRBD2. Germline V CDR1 and CDR2: SGHTA, FQGNSA. The J segment lost 2 bases and the V segment lost 5 bases, leaving 9 bases of the junction unmatched. The CDR3 extends over 16 amino acids. The CDR3 DNA sequence: TGTGCCAGCAGCCCCAACGGGGGGGGCTACACAGATACGCAGTATTTT. Translated, it gives CASSPNGGGYTDTQYF.

This clonotype was recorded at least ten times. The chain is built from TRBV2 and TRBJ2-7; D is undetermined. V shed 6 bases and J shed 2 bases, with 11 bases lying between them. The CDR3 is made up of 13 amino acids. Germline V gene data show CDR1 as SNHLY and CDR2 as FYNNEI. In nucleotides, the CDR3 is TGTGCCAGCAGCCAAGGACGGACCTACGAGCAGTACTTC. It specifies CASSQGRTYEQYF.

This clonotype was recorded once. The CDR3 sequence is CASSRDRDGFYGYTF. The DNA of the CDR3 is TGTGCCAGCAGCCGGGACCGAGACGGATTCTATGGCTACACCTTC. The J gene is TRBJ1-2, the V gene TRBV13; D is possibly TRBD1 (5 bases). The CDR3 is 15 amino acids. Trimming left V 5 bases short and J 4 bases short, with 17 bases between. Per the germline V gene, CDR1 is PRHDT and CDR2 is FYEKMQ (reference sequence).

The chain recombines TRBV7-2 with TRBJ2-1; D perhaps matches TRBD2 (5 bases). Germline-derived CDR1 and CDR2 are SGHTA and FQGNSA. The CDR3 is 18 residues long. V was shortened by 5 bases and J by 0 bases, with 20 bases between the two germline ends. The CDR3 is CASSPLGNPTSSYNEQFF. The CDR3, as DNA: TGTGCCAGCAGCCCTCTCGGGAATCCGACGAGCTCCTACAATGAGCAGTTCTTC.

The V gene is TRBV6-5, the J gene TRBJ1-1; D uncertain. V lost 4 bases to trimming and J lost 5 bases, with 14 bases between them. From germline, CDR1 is MNHEY and CDR2 SVGAGI. The CDR3 sequence is 14 residues long. CDR3 bases: TGTGCCAGCAGTTTGGGTGGGGTATTGACTGAAGCTTTCTTT. Translating it yields CASSLGGVLTEAFF.